Presented here are 23 T cell receptor beta chains from one specimen sequenced in a study of T cell repertoires in aging, cancer and after chemotherapy. Rearranged V-D-J TRB sequences were amplified with a mixed TRB-A/B primer pool. TCRdb recomputed calls from the multiplex PCR reads with MiXCR, one row per CDR3 protein. The data contain around 4,000 distinct CDR3 sequences, around 29% of them seen just once; the ten biggest clones take up around 45%. Amplification of TCR beta used genomic DNA extracted from peripheral blood. What was sequenced was blood. These receptor sequences come from a human donor in good health.

On this clonotype: This may be a read error: a much more frequent sequence differs by one nucleotide. J is TRBJ2-5 and V is TRBV15; D perhaps matches TRBD2 (6 bases). CDR1 and CDR2 from the germline V gene are LNHNV and YYDKDF (reference sequence). The V end lost 1 base, the J end lost 11 bases, and 26 bases lay between the germline ends. The CDR3 totals 17 residues. The CDR3 DNA reads TGTGCCACCAGCAGAGTGAGGGTAGTATACGGAGCGGGTGAGCAGTACTTC. Encoded protein: CATSRVRVVYGAGEQYF.

This clonotype ranks as medium-sized. The gene calls are TRBV10-3 and TRBJ2-3, with a weak D call TRBD1 (6 bases). The germline gives CDR1 ENHRY, CDR2 SYGVKD. V shed 3 bases and J shed 3 bases, with 13 bases lying between them. The CDR3 length is 15 residues. CDR3 residues: CAISDRGWDTDTQYF. The CDR3 nucleotides are TGTGCCATCAGTGACAGGGGATGGGATACAGATACGCAGTATTTT.

The chain carries TRBV7-9 and TRBJ2-1; D perhaps matches TRBD2 (5 bases). V gave up 5 bases and J gave up 0 bases, with 17 bases separating them. CDR3 length equals 17 residues. Germline-derived CDR1 and CDR2 are SEHNR and FQNEAQ (reference sequence). CDR3 protein: CASSPAVVGSSYNEQFF. The CDR3 bases are TGTGCCAGCAGCCCCGCCGTTGTAGGGAGCTCCTACAATGAGCAGTTCTTC.

The V and J genes are TRBV4-1 and TRBJ2-1; D may be TRBD2 (5 bases). The CDR3 runs 15 residues. Trimming took off 0 bases at V and 2 bases at J, with 8 bases between the two ends. Germline assignment: CDR1 MGHRA and CDR2 YSYEKL. The CDR3 sequence is CASSQDGRAYNEQFF. The DNA for the CDR3 is TGCGCCAGCAGCCAAGACGGGCGGGCCTACAATGAGCAGTTCTTC.

The sample holds a few counts of this clonotype. This chain uses TRBV6-1 with TRBJ2-3; D remains ambiguous. Germline V gene lookup returns CDR1 MNHNS and CDR2 SASEGT. This CDR3 region has 14 residues. V lost 2 bases to trimming and J lost 2 bases, with 8 bases between them. CDR3 in DNA: TGTGCCAGCAGTGAAATGCATTCCACAGATACGCAGTATTTT. Its translation is CASSEMHSTDTQYF.

This clonotype was seen once. The CDR3 region is CASSPHRRRGHEQYF. Here the CDR3 DNA reads TGTGCCAGCAGCCCCCATCGGCGGCGGGGGCACGAGCAGTACTTC. The chain links TRBV13 to TRBJ2-7; D may be TRBD2 (7 bases). V was trimmed by 5 bases and J by 5 bases, leaving 19 bases between them. The CDR3 length is 15 residues. Germline CDR1 is PRHDT and CDR2 is FYEKMQ (reference sequence).

This clonotype has just a few counts. This rearrangement joins TRBV21-1 to TRBJ2-7. TRBV21-1 is described as a pseudogene. The CDR3 is 17 amino acids. The CDR3 reads CASKIVWSEQISYEQYF. Here the CDR3 DNA reads TGTGCCAGCAAGATTGTCTGGTCGGAACAAATCTCCTACGAGCAGTACTTC.

J is TRBJ1-3 and V is TRBV6-6; 8 positions agree with TRBD1. With V trimmed by 5 bases and J by 2 bases, 5 bases remained unmatched. The V gene's germline CDR1 is MNHNY and CDR2 SVGAGI (reference sequence). The length of the CDR3 is 15 residues. CDR3 loop: CASSRRQGTGNTIYF. In DNA form, the CDR3 reads TGTGCCAGCAGTCGACGACAGGGGACTGGAAACACCATATATTTT.

This clonotype is labeled as medium-sized. The rearrangement joins TRBV19 to TRBJ2-2; D uncertain. Deletions cut 7 bases from V and 4 bases from J, with 16 bases between. CDR1 LNHDA and CDR2 SQIVND come from the germline V gene (reference sequence). This CDR3 contains 15 residues. The CDR3 DNA is TGTGCCAGTACAAACGGCGTCAGGACCACCGGGGAGCTGTTTTTT. It encodes CASTNGVRTTGELFF.

This clonotype was seen a few times. The V gene is TRBV24-1, the J gene TRBJ1-5; a weak D match, TRBD1 (5 bases). The V and J ends lost 3 bases and 6 bases respectively, with 11 bases between them. Germline CDR1 KGHDR, CDR2 SFDVKD. CDR3 length: 14 amino acids. The CDR3 sequence: CATSDSQQAQPQHF. Here the CDR3 DNA reads TGTGCCACCAGTGATAGTCAACAGGCTCAGCCCCAGCATTTT.

By frequency in the sample, this clonotype is medium-sized. The genes are TRBV12-3 or TRBV12-4 and TRBJ2-2; the match to TRBD2 covers 10 bases. The V gene end was trimmed by 6 bases and the J gene end by 0 bases; junction bases not matched to a gene: 1. The length of the CDR3 is 15 residues. The CDR3 DNA reads as TGTGCCAGCAGAGGACTAGCGGCGAACACCGGGGAGCTGTTTTTT. Protein product: CASRGLAANTGELFF.

A few counts support this clonotype. The rearrangement links TRBV7-6 to TRBJ1-2, with TRBD1 as a possible D gene (6 bases). The ends were cut back, 5 bases at V and 4 bases at J, with 17 bases in the middle. There are 15 residues in the CDR3. The germline gives CDR1 SGHVS, CDR2 FNYEAQ. In DNA form, the CDR3 reads TGTGCCAGCAGCCCCGAACAGGGATCCTTCTATGGCTACACCTTC. Translating it yields CASSPEQGSFYGYTF.

By its share, this clonotype is medium-sized. The chain has TRBV18 and TRBJ1-5, with 9 bases matching TRBD1. This CDR3 spans 15 amino acids. V gave up 3 bases and J gave up 3 bases; unmatched junction bases: 3. CDR1 is KGHSH, CDR2 LQKENI, per germline. CDR3 in amino acids: CASSPGTGYNQPQHF. The DNA for the CDR3 is TGTGCCAGCTCACCCGGGACAGGGTACAATCAGCCCCAGCATTTT.

The CDR3, as DNA: TGTGCCAGCAGTGGGACAGCTTATGGCCTGGCCCTCCACTTT. Its protein product is CASSGTAYGLALHF. The rearrangement uses TRBV2 and TRBJ1-6; the D gene is possibly TRBD1 (6 bases). The CDR3 has 14 residues. Trimming shortened V by 4 bases and J by 14 bases, and 18 bases separated the two germline ends. Germline loops: CDR1 SNHLY, CDR2 FYNNEI.

This clonotype is deemed medium-sized. The chain uses TRBV5-4 and TRBJ2-1; D is possibly TRBD2 (6 bases). The CDR3 length is 16 residues. Trimming removed 5 bases at V and 2 bases at J, with 17 bases between. The germline CDR1 and CDR2 sequences are SGHNT and YYREEE (reference sequence). CDR3 sequence: CASSLPASETYNEQFF. The CDR3 nucleotides read TGTGCCAGCAGTCTCCCGGCTAGCGAGACCTACAATGAGCAGTTCTTC.

This clonotype was seen a handful of times. The V and J genes are TRBV5-1 and TRBJ2-1; TRBD2 is a possible D gene (6 bases). This CDR3 has 14 amino acids. CDR1 SGHRS and CDR2 YFSETQ come from the germline V gene. Trimming removed 0 bases at V and 7 bases at J, with 11 bases between. The CDR3 DNA sequence: TGCGCCAGCAGCTTGGGACTAGTCTGGAATGAGCAGTTCTTC. This sequence encodes CASSLGLVWNEQFF.

This clonotype is judged medium-sized. V and J are TRBV10-3 and TRBJ2-3, with TRBD2 matching 7 bases. Germline V gene lookup returns CDR1 ENHRY and CDR2 SYGVKD. CDR3 length: 15 residues. The V gene end was trimmed by 6 bases and the J gene end by 0 bases; junction bases not matched to a gene: 6. The CDR3 is CAISARGVSTDTQYF. In DNA, the CDR3 is TGTGCCATCAGCGCCCGGGGGGTTAGCACAGATACGCAGTATTTT.

This clonotype was seen a handful of times. The chain employs TRBV19 and TRBJ1-1, with 7 positions matching TRBD1. Germline lookup yields CDR1 LNHDA and CDR2 SQIVND (reference sequence). V dropped 2 bases and J dropped 3; count of bases not matched to a gene: 6. This CDR3 is 15 amino acids long. CDR3 DNA sequence: TGTGCCAGTAGTATACGGGGCAGGGGGGACACTGAAGCTTTCTTT. The encoded protein is CASSIRGRGDTEAFF.

V usage is TRBV6-1 and J usage is TRBJ2-1; TRBD1 agrees at 12 bases. Unmatched junction bases numbered 8, after V lost 7 bases and J lost 7 bases. The CDR3 sequence is 15 residues long. The V gene's germline CDR1 is MNHNS and CDR2 SASEGT. CDR3 sequence: CASIRDRGLRNEQFF. The CDR3 DNA sequence: TGTGCCAGCATTAGGGACAGGGGGCTTAGGAATGAGCAGTTCTTC.

CDR3 sequence: CATNFRQGTGYTF. DNA for the CDR3: TGTGCCACCAACTTCCGACAGGGGACGGGCTACACCTTC. V and J are TRBV5-6 and TRBJ1-2; 8 bases fit TRBD1. The J segment lost 8 bases and the V segment lost 9 bases, leaving 12 bases of the junction unmatched. The CDR3 covers 13 residues. Germline V gives CDR1 SGHDT, CDR2 YYEEEE.

Concerning this clonotype itself: This clone may be a read error of a much larger clone one base away. This sequence joins TRBV19 and TRBJ1-1; D not resolved. Germline loops: CDR1 LNHDA, CDR2 SQIVND (reference sequence). CDR3 length: 14 amino acids. Between the trimmed V and J ends, which lost 7 bases and 1 base, there was a span of 13 bases. CDR3 bases: TGTGCCAGTATCCCTACCCGATCGAACACTGAAGCTTTCTTT. Protein: CASIPTRSNTEAFF.

This clonotype was counted between two and nine times. V usage is TRBV12-3 or TRBV12-4 and J usage is TRBJ2-3; D possibly corresponds to TRBD2 (7 bases). The CDR3 is 15 residues long. The V gene lost 6 bases and the J gene lost 8 bases, with 21 bases spanning the gap. Here the CDR3 reads CASSLGGGSSITQYF. The CDR3 region has the DNA TGTGCCAGCAGCCTCGGGGGCGGGAGCTCGATTACGCAGTATTTT.

Comments on this clonotype: A clone one base away is much larger, so this may be a read error. This chain uses TRBV29-1 with TRBJ1-5; D perhaps matches TRBD2 (7 bases). The better agreement between TRBJ2-3 and the DNA end casts doubt on the J call. CDR3 length: 13 amino acids. The germline gives CDR1 SQVTM, CDR2 ANQGSEA. CDR3 bases: TGCAGCGTGACGAGGGGGGGGGATCAGCCCCAGTATTTT. Translating it yields CSVTRGGDQPQYF.